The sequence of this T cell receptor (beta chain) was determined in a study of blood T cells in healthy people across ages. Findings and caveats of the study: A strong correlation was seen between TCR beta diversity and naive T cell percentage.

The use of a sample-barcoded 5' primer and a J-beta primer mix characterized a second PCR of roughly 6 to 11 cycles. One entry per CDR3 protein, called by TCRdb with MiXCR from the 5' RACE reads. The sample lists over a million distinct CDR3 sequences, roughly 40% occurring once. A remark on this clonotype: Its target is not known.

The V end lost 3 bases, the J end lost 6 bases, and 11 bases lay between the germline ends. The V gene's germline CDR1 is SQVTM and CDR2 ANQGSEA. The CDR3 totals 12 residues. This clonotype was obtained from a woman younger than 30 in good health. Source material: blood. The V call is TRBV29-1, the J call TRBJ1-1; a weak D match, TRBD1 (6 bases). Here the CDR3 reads CSVETGTAEAFF. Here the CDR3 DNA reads TGCAGCGTTGAGACAGGAACGGCTGAAGCTTTCTTT.